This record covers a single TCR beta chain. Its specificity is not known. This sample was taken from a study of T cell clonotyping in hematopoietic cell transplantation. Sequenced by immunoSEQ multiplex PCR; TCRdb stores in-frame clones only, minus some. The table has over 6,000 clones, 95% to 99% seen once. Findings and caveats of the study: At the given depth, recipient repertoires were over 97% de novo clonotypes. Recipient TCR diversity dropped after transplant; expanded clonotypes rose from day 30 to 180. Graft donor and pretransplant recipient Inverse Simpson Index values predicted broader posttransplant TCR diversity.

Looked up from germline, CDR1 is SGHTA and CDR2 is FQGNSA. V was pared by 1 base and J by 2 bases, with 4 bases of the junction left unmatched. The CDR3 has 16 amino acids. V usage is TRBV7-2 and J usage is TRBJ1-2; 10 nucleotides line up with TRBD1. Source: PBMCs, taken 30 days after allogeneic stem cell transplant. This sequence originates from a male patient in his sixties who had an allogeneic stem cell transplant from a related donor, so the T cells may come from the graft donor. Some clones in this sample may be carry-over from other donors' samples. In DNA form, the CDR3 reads TGTGCCAGCAGCTTAGGGACAGGGGGTTTCAACTATGGCTACACCTTC. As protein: CASSLGTGGFNYGYTF.